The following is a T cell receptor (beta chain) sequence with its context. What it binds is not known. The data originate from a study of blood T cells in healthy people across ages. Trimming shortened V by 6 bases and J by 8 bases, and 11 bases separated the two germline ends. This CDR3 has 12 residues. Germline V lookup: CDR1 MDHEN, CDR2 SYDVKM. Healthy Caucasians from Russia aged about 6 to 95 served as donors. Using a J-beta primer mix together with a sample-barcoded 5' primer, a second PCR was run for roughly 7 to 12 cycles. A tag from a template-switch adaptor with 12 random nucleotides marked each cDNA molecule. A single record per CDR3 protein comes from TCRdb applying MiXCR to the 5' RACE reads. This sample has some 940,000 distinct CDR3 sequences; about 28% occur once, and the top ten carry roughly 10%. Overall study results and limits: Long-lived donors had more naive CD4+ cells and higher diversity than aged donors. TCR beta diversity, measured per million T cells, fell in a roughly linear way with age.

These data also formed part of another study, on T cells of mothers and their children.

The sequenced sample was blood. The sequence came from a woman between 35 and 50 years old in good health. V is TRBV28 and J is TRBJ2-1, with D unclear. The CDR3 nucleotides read TGTGCCAGCAGCTTCCAGTTAGATGAGCAGTTCTTC. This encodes CASSFQLDEQFF.